Below are 6 T cell receptor beta chains sequenced from a single sample in a study of cytomegalovirus exposure and HLA in healthy donors. 60 Vbeta and 13 Jbeta primers were used in PCR. Sequencing used immunoSEQ multiplex PCR; TCRdb keeps in-frame clones, though not all of them. Here the sample table reports roughly 120,000 clones. Sequenced material: PBMCs. These receptors were obtained from a man younger than 35 in good health and CMV-seronegative.

This chain links TRBV4-2 with TRBJ2-1; 10 bases are a match to TRBD2. The CDR3 sequence is 17 residues long. J gave up 6 bases and V 0 bases, and 8 bases lay outside the gene matches. Germline V gene lookup returns CDR1 LGHNA and CDR2 YNFKEQ. The CDR3: CASSQESLAGARNEQFF. In DNA form, the CDR3 reads TGTGCCAGCAGCCAAGAGTCCCTAGCGGGAGCGCGCAATGAGCAGTTCTTC.

The chain uses TRBV23-1 and TRBJ2-7; a weak D match, TRBD2 (6 bases). TRBV23-1 is an ORF, with its function uncertain. V was trimmed by 0 bases and J by 0 bases, leaving 18 bases between them. The CDR3 contains 18 residues. The CDR3 sequence: CASSQSRERLRSSYEQYF. CDR3 in DNA: TGCGCCAGCAGTCAATCGCGGGAAAGACTCCGGAGCTCCTACGAGCAGTACTTC.

The chain recombines TRBV6-5 with TRBJ2-7, with TRBD1 matching 9 bases. With V trimmed by 6 bases and J by 3 bases, 9 bases remained unmatched. The CDR3 totals 15 residues. Germline V CDR1 and CDR2: MNHEY, SVGAGI. The CDR3 sequence: CASSSTGGNFYEQYF. DNA of the CDR3: TGTGCCAGCAGCTCGACAGGGGGAAACTTCTACGAGCAGTACTTC.

The CDR3, as DNA: TGTGCCAGTGAGCCGAGGGAGGGCCCTAGCACAGATACGCAGTATTTT. It translates to CASEPREGPSTDTQYF. The J gene is TRBJ2-3, the V gene TRBV28; TRBD2 matches 7 bases. The CDR3 is 16 amino acids. Germline values: CDR1 MDHEN, CDR2 SYDVKM. Trimming took 9 bases from V and 0 from J; bases not matched to a gene: 12.

The chain recombines TRBV5-1 with TRBJ2-7, with TRBD2 identical over 11 bases. This CDR3 region has 17 residues. Germline assignment: CDR1 SGHRS and CDR2 YFSETQ. V was pared by 4 bases and J by 5 bases, with 14 bases of the junction left unmatched. CDR3 sequence (DNA): TGCGCCAGCAGCCCAACGGTACTAGCGGGAGAACCCCACGAGCAGTACTTC. Its protein product is CASSPTVLAGEPHEQYF.

The chain recombines TRBV10-3 with TRBJ2-7; no firm D call. Germline lookup yields CDR1 ENHRY and CDR2 SYGVKD. Trimming pared 3 bases from V and 3 bases from J, leaving 6 bases between. CDR3 length: 12 residues. Here the CDR3 DNA reads TGTGCCATCAGTGAAATAGACTACGAGCAGTACTTC. It translates to CAISEIDYEQYF.